A selection of T cell receptor beta chains follows, all from one sample in a study of identifying expanded T cells in peripheral blood. The method was immunoSEQ multiplex PCR; TCRdb's version includes in-frame clones alone and lacks a portion of them. The table includes tens of thousands of clones, roughly 88% detected once. The material sequenced was blood. The receptors originated from a person aged 18 to 75 in good health. The CDR3 runs from the conserved cysteine through the conserved F or W. A D gene is named only where the DNA matches it firmly. Clone sizes are given selectively: once, few, many, or a class where the clone is expanded.

TRBV18,TRBD1,-,TRBJ1-1,TGTGCCAGCTCACCAGGAGGAGGGGGCAACACTGAAGCTTTCTTT,CASSPGGGGNTEAFF
TRBV4-2,-,-,TRBJ2-7,TGTGCCAGCAGCCCAGGGTTCTACGAGCAGTACTTC,CASSPGFYEQYF
TRBV11-3,-,-,TRBJ2-7,TGTGCCAGCAGGGGGGTCTACGAGCAGTACTTC,CASRGVYEQYF
TRBV5-1,TRBD1,-,TRBJ1-2,TGCGCCAGCAGCTTGGAAGGGACAGTCTATGGCTACACCTTC,CASSLEGTVYGYTF
TRBV5-6,TRBD2,-,TRBJ2-1,TGTGCCAGCAGCTCGACTAGCGGCTATAATATGGATGAGCAGTTCTTC,CASSSTSGYNMDEQFF
TRBV11-3,TRBD1,-,TRBJ2-7,TGTGCCAGCAGCTTCGCGACAGGGGCTACCTACGAGCAGTACTTC,CASSFATGATYEQYF
TRBV18,TRBD2,-,TRBJ2-1,TGTGCCAGCTCAGCTACTAGCGGGGGGGCCCATGAGCAGTTCTTC,CASSATSGGAHEQFF
TRBV5-1,-,-,TRBJ2-1,TGCGCCAGCAGCCCCCCCGGGGTCGATGAGCAGTTCTTC,CASSPPGVDEQFF
TRBV9,-,-,TRBJ1-3,TGTGCCAGCAGCGTGGAGGGGGCTGGAAACACCATATATTTT,CASSVEGAGNTIYF
TRBV30,-,-,TRBJ1-5,TGTGCCTGGAGCCGGGGTGACCAGCCCCAGCATTTT,CAWSRGDQPQHF
TRBV29-1,-,-,TRBJ2-3,TGCAGCGGGCTATCGATAAGCACAGATACGCAGTATTTT,CSGLSISTDTQYF
TRBV23-1,-,-,TRBJ1-6,TGCGCCAGCAGTCTCCCAGAAGGTTCTTCACCCCTCCACTTT,CASSLPEGSSPLHF
TRBV18,TRBD1,-,TRBJ1-2,TGTGCCAGCTCACCTCCCGGGACAGGGGACTATGGCCACACCTTC,CASSPPGTGDYGHTF
TRBV4-3,-,-,TRBJ2-1,TGCGCCAGCAGCCAAGAAGCTTTCTCTACTACGGGGAATGAGCAGTTCTTC,CASSQEAFSTTGNEQFF
TRBV7-2,TRBD1,-,TRBJ2-7,TGTGCCAGCAGCCCAGCGACCGGGACAGGATTCTACGAGCAGTACTTC,CASSPATGTGFYEQYF
TRBV7-9,-,-,TRBJ1-1,TGTGCCAGCAGCTTAGGGGGTAGTAACACTGAAGCTTTCTTT,CASSLGGSNTEAFF
TRBV1,-,-,TRBJ2-7,TGCACCAGCAGCCCCACCGGGACAGGGGTACCCTACGAGCAGTACTTC,CTSSPTGTGVPYEQYF
TRBV5-1,TRBD2,-,TRBJ2-1,TGCGCCAGCAGCTGGACTAGCCTCTCCTACAATGAGCAGTTCTTC,CASSWTSLSYNEQFF
TRBV19,-,-,TRBJ1-2,TGTGCCAGTAGTAGGACTAACTATGGCTACACCTTC,CASSRTNYGYTF
TRBV5-1,-,-,TRBJ1-1,TGCGCCAGCAGCTTGGTAGATGACACTGAAGCTTTCTTT,CASSLVDDTEAFF
TRBV18,-,-,TRBJ1-1,TGTGCCAGCTCACCACCAGGGGGGAGAACTGAAGCTTTCTTT,CASSPPGGRTEAFF
TRBV6-5,-,once,TRBJ2-7,TGTGCCAGCAGCACCGGGAGCTACGAGCAGTACTTC,CASSTGSYEQYF
TRBV15,TRBD1,-,TRBJ1-2,TGTGCCACCAGCAGAGACCAACAGGGGGCGGCCTATGGCTACACCTTC,CATSRDQQGAAYGYTF
TRBV7-9,TRBD1,once,TRBJ1-1,TGTGCCAGCAGCCGACAGGGCTACACTGAAGCTTTCTTT,CASSRQGYTEAFF
TRBV9,-,-,TRBJ2-2,TGTGCCAGCAGCGTAGAGTTGAGGGCGGCGAGCACCGGGGAGCTGTTTTTT,CASSVELRAASTGELFF
TRBV19,TRBD1,-,TRBJ2-3,TGTGCCAGTAGAAAGCCGGGACAGAGCACAGATACGCAGTATTTT,CASRKPGQSTDTQYF
TRBV6-6,-,-,TRBJ1-1,TGTGCCAGCAGTTCCCCTGCGGTCCAGGGGTACACTGAAGCTTTCTTT,CASSSPAVQGYTEAFF
TRBV6-6,TRBD1,few,TRBJ2-7,TGTGCCAGCAGACGAGGACAGGGAGCCTACGAGCAGTACTTC,CASRRGQGAYEQYF
TRBV2,-,-,TRBJ1-2,TGTGCCAGTGGGACAAACCCTAACTATGGCTACACCTTC,CASGTNPNYGYTF
TRBV6-1,-,-,TRBJ2-5,TGTGCCAGCCAAGAGGAGACCCAGTACTTC,CASQEETQYF
TRBV6-4,-,once,TRBJ2-1,TGTGCCAGCAGTGACAGGGGGAGCTCCTACAATGAGCAGTTCTTC,CASSDRGSSYNEQFF
TRBV29-1,-,-,TRBJ1-3,TGCAGCGTTGTGGGGAGCAACACCATATATTTT,CSVVGSNTIYF
TRBV13,-,-,TRBJ2-3,TGTGCCAGCAGCCTTACGGGAGTAGGAGATACGCAGTATTTT,CASSLTGVGDTQYF
TRBV5-5,-,-,TRBJ1-2,TGTGCCAGCAGCCCACAGGATAACTATGGCTACACCTTC,CASSPQDNYGYTF
TRBV5-6,-,-,TRBJ1-2,TGTGCCAGCACCCGGGGCAGGACATCTCATGGCTACACCTTC,CASTRGRTSHGYTF
TRBV19,TRBD1,-,TRBJ1-2,TGTGTACTCCGGGACAGGGGCCGTGTAGGGGCTAACTATGGCTACACCTTC,CVLRDRGRVGANYGYTF
TRBV7-9,-,-,TRBJ1-1,TGTGCCAGCAGCCATAGGCTCACTGAAGCTTTCTTT,CASSHRLTEAFF
TRBV11-2,-,-,TRBJ1-1,TGTGCCAGCAGCTCGTGGCAGGGAAGTTTCACTGAAGCTTTCTTT,CASSSWQGSFTEAFF
TRBV29-1,-,-,TRBJ1-1,TGCAGCGTTGACAGATTCATGAACACTGAAGCTTTCTTT,CSVDRFMNTEAFF
TRBV5-6,-,-,TRBJ1-4,TGTGCCAGCAGCTTCCGACAAATAAGGAATGAAAAACTGTTTTTT,CASSFRQIRNEKLFF
TRBV11-2,-,-,TRBJ2-7,TGTGCCAGCAGCTTAGACAGGGGCTACGAGCAGTACTTC,CASSLDRGYEQYF
TRBV25-1,-,few,TRBJ1-6,TGTGCCAGCACCCAGGTCGGCGGGTCACCCCTCCACTTT,CASTQVGGSPLHF
TRBV18,TRBD1,-,TRBJ2-5,TGTGCCAGCTCGCCTGACAGGGTGCAAGAGACCCAGTACTTC,CASSPDRVQETQYF
TRBV18,TRBD2,-,TRBJ2-1,TGTGCCAGCTCACCACCGACTAGCGGGGGGCCGCCCGAGCAGTTCTTC,CASSPPTSGGPPEQFF
TRBV10-3,TRBD1,-,TRBJ1-5,TGTGCCATCAGTGAGTCTCCGACAGGGATGGGCAATCAGCCCCAGCATTTT,CAISESPTGMGNQPQHF
TRBV10-3,-,-,TRBJ2-5,TGTGCCATCGGGGAGACACTAGGCAGAGAGACCCAGTACTTC,CAIGETLGRETQYF
TRBV5-1,-,once,TRBJ2-2,TGCGCCAGCAGCTTGGATTGGGGCGGGGAGCTGTTTTTT,CASSLDWGGELFF
TRBV2,TRBD1,-,TRBJ2-2,TGTGCCAGCAGTGGGACAGGGGGCTCCACCGGGGAGCTGTTTTTT,CASSGTGGSTGELFF
TRBV20-1,-,few,TRBJ2-7,TGCAGTGCACGAAGAGACTACGAGCAGTACTTC,CSARRDYEQYF
TRBV30,-,once,TRBJ2-3,TGTGCCTGGAGTAAACAGGGTTCTGAAGATACGCAGTATTTT,CAWSKQGSEDTQYF
TRBV6-6,TRBD1,once,TRBJ2-3,TGTGCCAGCACCCCGAACAGGGGGTCGTTTCAGTATTTT,CASTPNRGSFQYF
TRBV5-1,-,-,TRBJ2-2,TGCGCCAGCAGCTTGACGGGACCAACCGGGGAGCTGTTTTTT,CASSLTGPTGELFF
TRBV11-2,-,-,TRBJ1-1,TGTGCCCGCCGCGGCGGGGGGGGGCGCGAGGCCACTGAAGCTTTCTTT,CARRGGGGREATEAFF